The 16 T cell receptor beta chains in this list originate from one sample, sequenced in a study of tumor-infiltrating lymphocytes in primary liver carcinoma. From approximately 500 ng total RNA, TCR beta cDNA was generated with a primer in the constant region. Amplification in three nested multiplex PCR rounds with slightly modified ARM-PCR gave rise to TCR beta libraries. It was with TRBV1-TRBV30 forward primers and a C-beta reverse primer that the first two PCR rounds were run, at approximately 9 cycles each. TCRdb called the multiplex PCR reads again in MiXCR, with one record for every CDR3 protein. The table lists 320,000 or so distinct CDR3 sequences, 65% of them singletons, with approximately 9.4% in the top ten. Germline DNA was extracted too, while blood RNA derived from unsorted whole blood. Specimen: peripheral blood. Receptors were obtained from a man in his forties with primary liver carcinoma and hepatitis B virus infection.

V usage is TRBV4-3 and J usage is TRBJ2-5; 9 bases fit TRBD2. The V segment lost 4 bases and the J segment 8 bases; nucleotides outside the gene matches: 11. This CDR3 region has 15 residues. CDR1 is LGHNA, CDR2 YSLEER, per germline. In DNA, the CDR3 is TGCGCCAGCAGCCGAGGTCTAGCGGGACGGGACACCCAGTACTTC. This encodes CASSRGLAGRDTQYF.

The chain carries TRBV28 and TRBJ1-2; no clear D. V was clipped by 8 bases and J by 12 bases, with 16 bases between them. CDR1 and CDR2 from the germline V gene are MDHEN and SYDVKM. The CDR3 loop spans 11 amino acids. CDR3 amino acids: CASLEGYGHTF. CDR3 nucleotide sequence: TGTGCCAGCCTGGAGGGTTACGGCCACACCTTC.

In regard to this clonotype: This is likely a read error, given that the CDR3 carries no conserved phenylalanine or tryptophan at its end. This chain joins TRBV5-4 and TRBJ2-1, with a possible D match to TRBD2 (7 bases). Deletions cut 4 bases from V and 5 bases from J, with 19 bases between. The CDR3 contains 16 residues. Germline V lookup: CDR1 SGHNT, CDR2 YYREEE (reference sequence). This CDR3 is CASSPGGAGGHNEQFL. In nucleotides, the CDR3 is TGTGCCAGCAGCCCTGGGGGGGCAGGAGGACACAATGAGCAGTTCTTA.

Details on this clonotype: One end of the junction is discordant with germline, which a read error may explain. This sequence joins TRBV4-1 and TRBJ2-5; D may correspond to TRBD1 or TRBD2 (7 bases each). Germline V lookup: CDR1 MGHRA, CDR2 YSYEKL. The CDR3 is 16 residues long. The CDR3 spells CTSSQDQGGGQETQYF. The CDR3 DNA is TGCACCAGCAGCCAAGATCAGGGGGGGGGCCAAGAGACCCAGTACTTC.

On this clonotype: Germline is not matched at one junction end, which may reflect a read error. The CDR3 DNA is TGTGCCAGCAGTTACGCGGGGAGCACAGATATGCAGTATTTT. Translation: CASSYAGSTDMQYF. This chain connects TRBV6-6 to TRBJ2-3; D is possibly TRBD2 (6 bases). The CDR3 covers 14 residues. Germline assignment: CDR1 MNHNY and CDR2 SVGAGI (reference sequence).

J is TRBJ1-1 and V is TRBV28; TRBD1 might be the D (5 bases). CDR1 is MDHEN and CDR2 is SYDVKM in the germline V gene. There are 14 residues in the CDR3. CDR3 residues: CTISPLGGNTEAFF. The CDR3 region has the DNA TGTACCATCTCCCCCTTGGGGGGGAACACTGAAGCTTTCTTT.

CDR3 protein: CASSLTSGSGEQYF. CDR3 nucleotides: TGTGCCAGCAGCCTGACTAGCGGGAGTGGTGAGCAGTATTTT. This chain joins TRBV11-2 and TRBJ2-3; 12 nucleotides line up with TRBD2. With 5 bases clipped from V and 11 bases from J, the junction kept 8 bases outside the gene matches. Per germline, CDR1 SGHAT and CDR2 FQNNGV. This CDR3 spans 14 amino acids.

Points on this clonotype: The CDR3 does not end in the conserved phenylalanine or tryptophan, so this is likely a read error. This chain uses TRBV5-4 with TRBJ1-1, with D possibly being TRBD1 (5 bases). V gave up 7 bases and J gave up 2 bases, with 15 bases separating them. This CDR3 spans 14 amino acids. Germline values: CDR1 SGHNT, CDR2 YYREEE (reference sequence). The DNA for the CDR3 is TGTGCCAGCCACTATGGAGGGGAAAACACTGAAGCTTTCCTT. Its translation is CASHYGGENTEAFL.

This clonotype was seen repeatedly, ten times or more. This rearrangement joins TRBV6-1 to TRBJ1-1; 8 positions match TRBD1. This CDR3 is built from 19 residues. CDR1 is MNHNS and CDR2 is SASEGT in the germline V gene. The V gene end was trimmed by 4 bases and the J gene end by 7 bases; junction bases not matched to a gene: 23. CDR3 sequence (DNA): TGTGCCAGCAGTGCACCCCCCGGTAGGCAGGGGGCCCAGGGAGGTGAAGCTTTCTTT. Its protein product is CASSAPPGRQGAQGGEAFF.

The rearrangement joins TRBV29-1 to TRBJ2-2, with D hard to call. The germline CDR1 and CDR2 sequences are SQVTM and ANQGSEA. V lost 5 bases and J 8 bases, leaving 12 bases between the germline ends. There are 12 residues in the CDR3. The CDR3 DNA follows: TGCAGCGTTCACATGGGTACTGGGGAGCTGTTTTTT. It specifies CSVHMGTGELFF.

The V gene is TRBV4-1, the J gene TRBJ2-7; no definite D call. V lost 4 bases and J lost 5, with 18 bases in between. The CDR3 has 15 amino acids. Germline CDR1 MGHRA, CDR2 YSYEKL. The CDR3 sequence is CASSLLWLDRNEQYF. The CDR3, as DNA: TGCGCCAGCAGCCTCCTGTGGCTAGACCGGAACGAGCAGTACTTC.

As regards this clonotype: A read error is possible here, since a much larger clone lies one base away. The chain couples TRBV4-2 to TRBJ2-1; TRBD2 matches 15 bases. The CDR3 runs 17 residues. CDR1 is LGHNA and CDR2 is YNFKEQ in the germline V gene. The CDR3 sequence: CASSQDLRGLAGGKQFF. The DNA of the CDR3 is TGCGCCAGCAGCCAAGATCTGAGAGGACTAGCGGGAGGGAAGCAGTTCTTC.

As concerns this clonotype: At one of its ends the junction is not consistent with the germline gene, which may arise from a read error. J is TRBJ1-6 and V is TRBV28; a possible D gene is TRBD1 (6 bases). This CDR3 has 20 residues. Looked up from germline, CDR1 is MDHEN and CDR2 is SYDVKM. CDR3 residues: CASSPPGGHASTNYSSPLHF. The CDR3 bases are TGTGCCAGCAGCCCCCCTGGGGGACACGCATCCACCAACTATAGTTCACCCCTCCACTTT.

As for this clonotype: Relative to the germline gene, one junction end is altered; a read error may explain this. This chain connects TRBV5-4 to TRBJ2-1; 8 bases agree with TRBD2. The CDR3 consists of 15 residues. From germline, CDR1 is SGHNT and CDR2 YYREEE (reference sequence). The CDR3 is CASSRGASGYSEQCF. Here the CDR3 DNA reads TGTGCCAGCAGCCGCGGGGCTAGCGGGTACAGTGAGCAATGCTTC.

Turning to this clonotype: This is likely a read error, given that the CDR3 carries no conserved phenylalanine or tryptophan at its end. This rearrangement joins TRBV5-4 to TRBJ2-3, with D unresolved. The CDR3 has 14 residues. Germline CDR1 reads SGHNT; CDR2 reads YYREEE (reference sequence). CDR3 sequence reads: CASHWVLSTDRQYL. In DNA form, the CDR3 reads TGTGCCAGTCATTGGGTCCTTAGCACAGATAGGCAGTATTTG.

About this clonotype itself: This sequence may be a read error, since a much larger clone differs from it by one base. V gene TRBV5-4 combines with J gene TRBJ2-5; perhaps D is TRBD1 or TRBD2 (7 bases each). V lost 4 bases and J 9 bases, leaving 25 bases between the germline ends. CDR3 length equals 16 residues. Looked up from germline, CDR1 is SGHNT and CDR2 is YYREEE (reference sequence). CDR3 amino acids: CASSTEGRGRVEAQYF. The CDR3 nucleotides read TGTGCCAGCAGCACCGAAGGGAGGGGGCGCGTTGAGGCCCAGTACTTC.